These 13 T cell receptor beta chains were sequenced from one sample in a study of regulatory T cells in long-lasting Graves disease. Building the TCR beta libraries relied on iRepertoire HTBI primers, and CDR3 regions underwent Arm-PCR. TCRdb reprocessed the multiplex PCR reads with MiXCR, giving one entry per CDR3 protein. The table shows roughly 700,000 distinct CDR3 sequences, with around 30% occurring only once. Time point specified: persistent/refractory GD, antithyroid drugs over 5 years with positive TRAb. The TCR library was made from RNA that had been extracted from PBMCs in TRIzol. The sequencing used peripheral blood mononuclear cells (PBMCs), collected when the disease was refractory, from a patient treated with antithyroid drugs. These receptor sequences come from a female donor with Graves disease.

The J gene is TRBJ2-6, the V gene TRBV5-1, with D perhaps matching TRBD1 (5 bases). Germline assignment: CDR1 SGHRS and CDR2 YFSETQ. The CDR3 extends over 16 amino acids. The V gene lost 4 bases and the J gene lost 0 bases, with 11 bases spanning the gap. CDR3 amino acids: CASSPDRFSGANVLTF. CDR3 nucleotides: TGCGCCAGCAGCCCCGACAGATTCTCTGGGGCCAACGTCCTGACTTTC.

There are a few counts of this clonotype. The chain combines TRBV20-1 with TRBJ2-5, with D unclear. This CDR3 contains 14 residues. CDR1 is DFQATT, CDR2 SNEGSKA, per germline (reference sequence). The germline V and J ends were trimmed by 0 bases and 5 bases, with 13 bases remaining between them. In DNA, the CDR3 is TGCAGTGCTAGAGATCCTGGGCCGTCGGAGACCCAGTACTTC. This encodes CSARDPGPSETQYF.

This clonotype has a handful of counts. The V gene is TRBV12-3 or TRBV12-4, the J gene TRBJ1-2; D is ambiguous. The CDR3 totals 15 residues. With 1 base removed from V and 3 bases from J, the gap between germline ends came to 12 bases. CDR3 coding DNA: TGTGCCAGCAGTTTAGATCGGGGTGCGGACTATGGCTACACCTTC. Amino acids: CASSLDRGADYGYTF.

The CDR3 loop is CASSLEADYGYTF. The CDR3 bases are TGTGCCAGCAGCTTGGAAGCCGACTATGGCTACACCTTC. The rearrangement uses TRBV28 and TRBJ1-2; unclear D gene. The length of the CDR3 is 13 residues. Germline V lookup: CDR1 MDHEN, CDR2 SYDVKM. With 6 bases removed from V and 3 bases from J, the gap between germline ends came to 11 bases.

This chain joins TRBV13 and TRBJ2-1; D gene unclear. The CDR3 length is 14 residues. Germline V gene lookup returns CDR1 PRHDT and CDR2 FYEKMQ (reference sequence). The V end lost 3 bases, the J end lost 4 bases, and 10 bases lay between the germline ends. CDR3 region: CASSFNVVYNEQFF. CDR3 nucleotide sequence: TGTGCCAGCAGCTTCAATGTCGTTTACAATGAGCAGTTCTTC. The variable domain in full, with the rest retrieved from reference TRBV13 and TRBJ2-1, is AAGVIQSPRHLIKEKRETATLKCYPIPRHDTVYWYQQGPGQDPQFLISFYEKMQSDKGSIPDRFSAQQFSDYHSELNMSSLELGDSALYFCASSFNVVYNEQFFGPGTRLTVL.

The chain couples TRBV6-5 to TRBJ2-5, with 7 bases that match TRBD1. CDR3 length: 16 amino acids. Germline CDR1 and CDR2: MNHEY and SVGAGI. V dropped 2 bases and J dropped 3; count of bases not matched to a gene: 9. DNA for the CDR3: TGTGCCAGCAGTTACCCACCCTCCGGGACAGAAGAGACCCAGTACTTC. Translating gives CASSYPPSGTEETQYF.

In its sample, this clonotype was seen a few times. The chain combines TRBV7-9 with TRBJ2-7; 8 bases are a match to TRBD2. Germline lookup yields CDR1 SEHNR and CDR2 FQNEAQ (reference sequence). J gave up 3 bases and V 4 bases, and 8 bases lay outside the gene matches. CDR3 length equals 15 residues. The CDR3 loop is CASSSSGLGGYEQYF. The CDR3 DNA is TGTGCCAGCAGCTCTTCGGGACTAGGGGGCTACGAGCAGTACTTC. The entire variable domain, with the rest obtained from reference TRBV7-9 and TRBJ2-7, is as follows: DTGVSQNPRHKITKRGQNVTFRCDPISEHNRLYWYRQTLGQGPEFLTYFQNEAQLEKSRLLSDRFSAERPKGSFSTLEIQRTEQGDSAMYLCASSSSGLGGYEQYFGPGTRLTVT.

There are many counts of this clonotype. The chain couples TRBV27 to TRBJ1-1, with 7 nucleotides matching TRBD1. The V gene's germline CDR1 is MNHEY and CDR2 SMNVEV (reference sequence). Trimming took 10 bases from V and 3 from J; bases not matched to a gene: 8. The CDR3 loop spans 13 amino acids. CDR3 nucleotide sequence: TGTGCCACAAAACTCGGGACAGACACTGAAGCTTTCTTT. This translates into CATKLGTDTEAFF.

The gene calls are TRBV3-1 and TRBJ1-2; no firm D call. Trimming cost V 4 bases and J 4 bases, with 19 bases left between them. Per germline, CDR1 LGHDT and CDR2 YNNKEL (reference sequence). The CDR3 covers 16 residues. The CDR3 sequence is CASSLSTGYGPYGYTF. The DNA for the CDR3 is TGTGCCAGCAGCCTATCGACCGGGTATGGGCCCTATGGCTACACCTTC.

The count of this clonotype is one. The chain combines TRBV5-4 with TRBJ2-7, with a possible D match to TRBD2 (5 bases). Germline V gene sequence: CDR1 SGHNT, CDR2 YYREEE (reference sequence). This CDR3 is 14 amino acids long. V was shortened by 2 bases and J by 7 bases, with 16 bases between the two germline ends. The CDR3 is CASSFSSGLVEQYF. CDR3 bases: TGTGCCAGCAGCTTTTCCAGCGGCCTCGTGGAGCAGTACTTC.

In its sample, this clonotype was seen many times. The chain recombines TRBV11-2 with TRBJ1-1; no clear D. Trimming pared 1 base from V and 3 bases from J, leaving 9 bases between. Germline-derived CDR1 and CDR2 are SGHAT and FQNNGV. CDR3 size: 14 residues. This CDR3 reads CASSLGLRDTEAFF. For the CDR3, the DNA is TGTGCCAGCAGCTTAGGACTGAGGGACACTGAAGCTTTCTTT.

This clonotype appeared a few times. The rearrangement uses TRBV30 and TRBJ2-5; the D is unclear. The tail of the sequence fits TRBJ2-1 better, so the J call may be wrong. CDR3 size: 12 residues. Germline assignment: CDR1 GTSNPN and CDR2 SVGIG (reference sequence). The chain's CDR3 is CAWSAYYNEQFF. Written as DNA, the CDR3 is TGTGCCTGGTCTGCCTATTACAATGAGCAGTTCTTC.

This clonotype was seen repeatedly, ten times or more. The genes are TRBV2 and TRBJ1-2; no clear D gene. Trimming removed 3 bases at V and 4 bases at J, with 3 bases between. Germline V gene sequence: CDR1 SNHLY, CDR2 FYNNEI. The CDR3 length is 11 residues. Here the CDR3 reads CASSDFYGYTF. CDR3 nucleotide sequence: TGTGCCAGCAGTGATTTCTATGGCTACACCTTC.